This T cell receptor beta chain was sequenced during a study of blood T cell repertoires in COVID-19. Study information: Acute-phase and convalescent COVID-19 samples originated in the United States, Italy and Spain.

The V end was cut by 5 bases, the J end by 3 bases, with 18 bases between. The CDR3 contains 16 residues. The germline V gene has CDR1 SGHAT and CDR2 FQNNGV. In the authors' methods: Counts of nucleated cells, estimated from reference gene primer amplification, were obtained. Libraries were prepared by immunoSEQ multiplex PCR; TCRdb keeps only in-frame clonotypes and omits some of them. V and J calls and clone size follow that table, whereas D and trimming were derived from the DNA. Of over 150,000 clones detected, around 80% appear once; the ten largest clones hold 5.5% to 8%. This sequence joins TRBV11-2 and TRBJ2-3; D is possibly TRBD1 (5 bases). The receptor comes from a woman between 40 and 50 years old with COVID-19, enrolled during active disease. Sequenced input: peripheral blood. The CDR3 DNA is TGTGCCAGCAGCCCCCGGGTGGGGCGGCGGACAGATACGCAGTATTTT. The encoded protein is CASSPRVGRRTDTQYF.